These 8 T cell receptor beta chains came from one sample sequenced in a study of read filtering for tumor transcriptome and immune sequencing. From roughly 390 ng of RNA, a library with molecular barcoded alpha/delta and beta/gamma adaptors was made. TCRdb used MiXCR to reprocess the reads, holding one entry per CDR3 protein. The sample yields around 26,000 distinct CDR3 sequences, around an eighth seen once. The material sequenced was a population of CD138-negative cells sorted from bone marrow. The receptors here all came from a donor aged 40 or over with multiple myeloma.

This clonotype was detected many times. The chain has TRBV18 and TRBJ2-5; D remains unclear. This CDR3 region has 11 residues. With 6 bases removed from V and 2 bases from J, the gap between germline ends came to 4 bases. The germline CDR1 and CDR2 sequences are KGHSH and LQKENI. The CDR3 bases are TGTGCCAGCTCGGGACAAGAGACCCAGTACTTC. It specifies CASSGQETQYF.

This clonotype showed up many times. The rearrangement joins TRBV7-3 to TRBJ2-2; D is perhaps TRBD1 (5 bases). V lost 4 bases, J lost 2 bases, and 8 bases lay in between. Germline-derived CDR1 and CDR2 are SGHTA and FQGTGA. The CDR3 runs 14 residues. CDR3 amino acids: CASSSQGNTGELFF. The CDR3 bases are TGTGCCAGCAGCTCCCAGGGAAACACCGGGGAGCTGTTTTTT.

The sample holds many counts of this clonotype. The genes are TRBV30 and TRBJ2-1; 11 bases line up with TRBD2. V shed 3 bases and J 3 bases; nucleotides not matched to a gene: 7. Germline CDR1 reads GTSNPN; CDR2 reads SVGIG (reference sequence). The CDR3 runs to 16 residues. The CDR3 is CAWRQLGLAVYNEQFF. DNA of the CDR3: TGTGCCTGGAGACAACTGGGACTAGCGGTCTACAATGAGCAGTTCTTC. Combining the CDR3 with reference TRBV30 and TRBJ2-1 gives the whole variable domain SQTIHQWPATLVQPVGSPLSLECTVEGTSNPNLYWYRQAAGRGLQLLFYSVGIGQISSEVPQNLSASRPQDRQFILSSKKLLLSDSGFYLCAWRQLGLAVYNEQFFGPGTRLTVL.

This clonotype occurred many times. The CDR3 loop is CASSLGGTGGNEQFF. The CDR3 DNA is TGCGCCAGCAGCTTGGGGGGGACAGGGGGCAATGAGCAGTTCTTC. This chain links TRBV5-1 with TRBJ2-1; 11 positions match TRBD1. The CDR3 contains 15 residues. CDR1 is SGHRS and CDR2 is YFSETQ in the germline V gene. Losses at the gene ends were 0 bases for V and 6 bases for J; bases not matched to a gene: 2.

This clonotype was observed many times. This chain connects TRBV19 to TRBJ2-7; possible D gene TRBD1, 6 bases. The V gene's germline CDR1 is LNHDA and CDR2 SQIVND (reference sequence). Trimming shortened V by 3 bases and J by 5 bases, and 17 bases separated the two germline ends. The CDR3 consists of 15 residues. The CDR3 region has the DNA TGTGCCAGTAGTATCCAGGGGCGGTATTGGGACGAGCAGTACTTC. Protein product: CASSIQGRYWDEQYF.

The rearrangement links TRBV20-1 to TRBJ2-7, with 15 nucleotides matching TRBD2. V was pared by 2 bases and J by 3 bases, with 8 bases of the junction left unmatched. CDR3 length: 17 residues. CDR1 is DFQATT, CDR2 SNEGSKA, per germline (reference sequence). This CDR3 is CSARPGTSGRLLYEQYF. In DNA, the CDR3 is TGCAGTGCTAGACCCGGGACTAGCGGGAGGCTACTCTACGAGCAGTACTTC.

This clonotype showed up many times. This sequence joins TRBV6-1 and TRBJ2-3, with D perhaps matching TRBD2 (6 bases). Germline values: CDR1 MNHNS, CDR2 SASEGT. This CDR3 spans 18 amino acids. V lost 5 bases and J 0 bases, leaving 21 bases between the germline ends. CDR3 sequence reads: CASSRLGGSGSSTDTQYF. The CDR3 DNA reads as TGTGCCAGCAGTAGGCTGGGGGGTTCTGGGTCGAGCACAGATACGCAGTATTTT.

This clonotype appeared many times. The J gene is TRBJ1-2, the V gene TRBV11-2; weak D call: TRBD1 (6 bases). This CDR3 spans 14 amino acids. Germline assignment: CDR1 SGHAT and CDR2 FQNNGV. The V end was cut by 5 bases, the J end by 3 bases, with 13 bases between. The CDR3, as DNA: TGTGCCAGCAGCCCAGTGGGGGGCTACTATGGCTACACCTTC. Amino acid sequence: CASSPVGGYYGYTF.